Listed here are 30 T cell receptor beta chains from one sample, sequenced in a study of control samples from healthy donors and cancer patients. The repertoire was sequenced with immunoSEQ multiplex PCR; TCRdb's copy has only in-frame clones and lacks some. The sample lists 120,000 or so clones, around 86% occurring once. Source material: blood. The receptors were sampled from a man in his forties or fifties in good health.

J is TRBJ2-1 and V is TRBV9, with D perhaps assigned TRBD1 or TRBD2 (6 bases each). The CDR3 sequence is 15 residues long. V gave up 0 bases and J gave up 4 bases, with 11 bases separating them. Germline V gene lookup returns CDR1 SGDLS and CDR2 YYNGEE. Here the CDR3 DNA reads TGTGCCAGCAGCGTAGCGGGGGCCACTTACAATGAGCAGTTCTTC. It codes for CASSVAGATYNEQFF.

The chain's CDR3 is CASSYVRGTEAFF. The CDR3, as DNA: TGTGCCAGCAGTTACGTCAGGGGGACTGAAGCTTTCTTT. V gene TRBV6-6 combines with J gene TRBJ1-1; 7 positions match TRBD1. Germline trimming cut 2 bases from V and 5 bases from J; bases unmatched to any gene: 2. Germline CDR1 reads MNHNY; CDR2 reads SVGAGI (reference sequence). The CDR3 sequence is 13 residues long.

J is TRBJ2-1 and V is TRBV11-3; 7 nucleotides align to TRBD1. Looked up from germline, CDR1 is SGHNT and CDR2 is YENEEA. The CDR3 is 14 amino acids. V shed 4 bases, J shed 4 bases, and the junction held 4 bases outside the gene matches. CDR3 loop: CASSSRGQYNEQFF. Written as DNA, the CDR3 is TGTGCCAGCAGCTCCAGGGGACAGTACAATGAGCAGTTCTTC.

The chain has TRBV11-3 and TRBJ1-1, with D perhaps TRBD1 (5 bases). With 3 bases removed from V and 11 bases from J, the gap between germline ends came to 16 bases. CDR3 size: 13 residues. Germline V gives CDR1 SGHNT, CDR2 YENEEA. CDR3: CASSFSSGAVAFF. The CDR3 DNA reads TGTGCCAGCAGCTTCTCGTCTGGGGCAGTGGCTTTCTTT.

V and J are TRBV2 and TRBJ2-1; the match to TRBD2 covers 11 bases. The V gene's germline CDR1 is SNHLY and CDR2 FYNNEI. V shed 7 bases, J shed 2 bases, and the junction held 4 bases outside the gene matches. This CDR3 region has 15 residues. CDR3 amino acids: CASTSGGRTYNEQFF. CDR3 DNA: TGTGCCAGCACTAGCGGGGGGCGTACCTACAATGAGCAGTTCTTC.

J is TRBJ2-6 and V is TRBV24-1, with a possible D match to TRBD1 (6 bases). The germline V gene encodes CDR1 KGHDR and CDR2 SFDVKD. This CDR3 has 20 residues. Trimming took 4 bases from V and 7 from J, leaving 28 bases between them. CDR3 coding DNA: TGTGCCACCAGTGACAACGCCTCACAGGGTAGGCCTCTTTCAGCCAACGTCCTGACTTTC. Protein sequence: CATSDNASQGRPLSANVLTF.

The chain is built from TRBV7-2 and TRBJ2-3; D may be TRBD1 or TRBD2 (5 bases each). Trimming took off 0 bases at V and 4 bases at J, with 23 bases between the two ends. The CDR3 runs 19 residues. The germline V gene encodes CDR1 SGHTA and CDR2 FQGNSA. CDR3 amino acids: CASSLAVYPSGRGPDTQYF. Here the CDR3 DNA reads TGTGCCAGCAGCTTAGCGGTTTACCCCTCGGGACGGGGTCCAGATACGCAGTATTTT.

Here the CDR3 DNA reads TGTGCCAGTAGTATAGTGGCAGGGGATGGCTACACCTTC. Encoded protein: CASSIVAGDGYTF. The chain recombines TRBV19 with TRBJ1-2; tentative D call: TRBD1 (6 bases). The V and J ends lost 1 base and 6 bases respectively, with 9 bases between them. Germline loops: CDR1 LNHDA, CDR2 SQIVND (reference sequence). This CDR3 has 13 amino acids.

The CDR3 region has the DNA TGTGCCAGCAGCTCGGACCGGGACTACCGACGAGCTAACTATGGCTACACCTTC. It translates to CASSSDRDYRRANYGYTF. This chain joins TRBV7-8 and TRBJ1-2; weak D call: TRBD1 (5 bases). Trimming took 4 bases from V and 0 from J, leaving 21 bases between them. There are 18 residues in the CDR3. Germline V gene sequence: CDR1 SGHVS, CDR2 FQNEAQ. Supplemented by reference TRBV7-8 and TRBJ1-2, the full variable domain reads GAGVSQSPRYKVAKRGQDVALRCDPISGHVSLFWYQQALGQGPEFLTYFQNEAQLDKSGLPSDRFFAERPEGSVSTLKIQRTQQEDSAVYLCASSSDRDYRRANYGYTFGSGTRLTVV.

J is TRBJ2-3 and V is TRBV7-6; D gene ambiguous. The CDR3 is 16 amino acids. V was trimmed by 3 bases and J by 0 bases, leaving 13 bases between them. CDR1 and CDR2 from the germline V gene are SGHVS and FNYEAQ. CDR3 in amino acids: CASSFNGPTSTDTQYF. The DNA of the CDR3 is TGTGCCAGCAGCTTCAACGGACCTACTAGCACAGATACGCAGTATTTT.

The chain couples TRBV7-6 to TRBJ2-2; the D call may be TRBD1 or TRBD2 (5 bases each). The V end lost 7 bases, the J end lost 4 bases, and 13 bases lay between the germline ends. Per the germline V gene, CDR1 is SGHVS and CDR2 is FNYEAQ. The CDR3 contains 14 residues. CDR3 region: CASNAAGSTGELFF. CDR3 in DNA: TGTGCCAGCAATGCGGCAGGGAGCACCGGGGAGCTGTTTTTT.

The DNA for the CDR3 is TGTGCCAGCCTCGACAGGGGGACCGCCAATGAGCAGTTCTTC. This encodes CASLDRGTANEQFF. V usage is TRBV11-3 and J usage is TRBJ2-1; 9 nucleotides align to TRBD1. After removal of 8 bases from V and 6 bases from J, the junction contained 8 bases not matched to a gene. CDR1 SGHNT and CDR2 YENEEA come from the germline V gene. This CDR3 is 14 amino acids long.

The chain recombines TRBV30 with TRBJ2-1; 13 bases align to TRBD2. This CDR3 has 16 amino acids. V trimming: 3 bases; J trimming: 7 bases; junction bases outside the gene matches: 9. Germline V gene lookup returns CDR1 GTSNPN and CDR2 SVGIG (reference sequence). CDR3 residues: CAWRSTGLAGFNEQFF. As DNA, the CDR3 is TGTGCCTGGAGATCGACGGGACTAGCGGGGTTTAATGAGCAGTTCTTC.

The CDR3 sequence: CSARDSREVGTEAFF. The CDR3 nucleotides read TGCAGCGCTAGGGACAGTCGGGAGGTTGGCACTGAAGCTTTCTTT. The rearrangement uses TRBV29-1 and TRBJ1-1; 7 bases are shared with TRBD1. The CDR3 has 15 residues. V lost 7 bases to trimming and J lost 4 bases; unmatched junction nucleotides: 15. In germline, CDR1 is SQVTM, CDR2 ANQGSEA.

The CDR3 spells CASSNRVDTEAFF. In DNA form, the CDR3 reads TGTGCCAGCAGCAACAGGGTGGACACTGAAGCTTTCTTT. The rearrangement uses TRBV6-4 and TRBJ1-1, with D possibly matching TRBD1 (6 bases). Germline loops: CDR1 MRHNA, CDR2 SNTAGT. The ends were cut back, 6 bases at V and 3 bases at J, with 11 bases in the middle. CDR3 length: 13 residues.

The chain uses TRBV24-1 and TRBJ1-2; D unresolved. This CDR3 comprises 15 residues. CDR1 and CDR2 (germline): KGHDR, SFDVKD. Deletions cut 2 bases from V and 10 bases from J, with 19 bases between. Here the CDR3 DNA reads TGTGCCACCAGTGATTCCCCGGGAGAAAGGTCCCTCTACACCTTC. This codes for CATSDSPGERSLYTF.

The chain carries TRBV12-5 and TRBJ1-2; 9 bases agree with TRBD1. This CDR3 region has 14 residues. Per germline, CDR1 LGHNT and CDR2 FRNRAP. V trimming: 5 bases; J trimming: 7 bases; junction bases outside the gene matches: 8. The CDR3 nucleotides read TGTGCTAGTGGTACTGACAGGGGGTTAAGTGGCTACACCTTC. It is translated as CASGTDRGLSGYTF.

The chain employs TRBV20-1 and TRBJ2-1; D is uncertain. Trimming cost V 1 base and J 12 bases, with 10 bases left between them. The CDR3 consists of 11 residues. Germline values: CDR1 DFQATT, CDR2 SNEGSKA (reference sequence). The CDR3 is CSARGDLGQFF. Here the CDR3 DNA reads TGCAGTGCTAGAGGGGATTTAGGGCAGTTCTTC.

The chain has TRBV5-1 and TRBJ2-1; 13 bases line up with TRBD2. J lost 9 bases, V lost 4 bases, and 7 bases had no gene match. The CDR3 sequence is 15 residues long. Germline V lookup: CDR1 SGHRS, CDR2 YFSETQ. CDR3 loop: CASSPGLAGVGEQFF. CDR3 DNA sequence: TGCGCCAGCAGCCCTGGACTAGCGGGGGTGGGTGAGCAGTTCTTC.

The chain employs TRBV25-1 and TRBJ1-2; D is ambiguous. V shed 6 bases and J shed 1 base, with 9 bases lying between them. Germline CDR1 is MGHDK and CDR2 is SYGVNS. This CDR3 has 13 amino acids. The CDR3 region has the DNA TGTGCCAGCAGCTGGACGGATAACTATGGCTACACCTTC. Translating gives CASSWTDNYGYTF.

This chain links TRBV7-7 with TRBJ2-2; D may match TRBD1 or TRBD2 (5 bases each). V lost 5 bases to trimming and J lost 2 bases, with 12 bases between them. CDR3 length equals 15 residues. CDR1 is SSHAT, CDR2 FNYEAQ, per germline (reference sequence). CDR3 protein: CASSLGTANTGELFF. For the CDR3, the DNA is TGTGCCAGCAGCCTGGGGACGGCTAACACCGGGGAGCTGTTTTTT.

A word on this clone: This sample includes further DNA sequences coding for the same CDR3. This chain uses TRBV15 with TRBJ2-5; 12 bases are a match to TRBD2. The V gene end was trimmed by 0 bases and the J gene end by 4 bases; junction bases not matched to a gene: 6. Germline CDR1 and CDR2: LNHNV and YYDKDF (reference sequence). This CDR3 region has 17 residues. In DNA form, the CDR3 reads TGTGCCACCAGCAGAGAAGGTCTAGCGGGGGGGGGAGAGACCCAGTACTTC. This encodes CATSREGLAGGGETQYF.

A few counts support this clone. This chain links TRBV30 with TRBJ1-1; D is ambiguous. Germline CDR1 reads GTSNPN; CDR2 reads SVGIG (reference sequence). The CDR3 has 15 amino acids. Deletions cut 5 bases from V and 0 bases from J, with 16 bases between. The CDR3 spells CAWGYLGNMNTEAFF. Written as DNA, the CDR3 is TGTGCCTGGGGTTATCTAGGGAATATGAACACTGAAGCTTTCTTT.

The chain couples TRBV6-5 to TRBJ1-2, with TRBD1 as a possible D gene (6 bases). Trimming stripped 4 bases from V and 3 bases from J, with 15 bases between. This CDR3 contains 15 residues. The germline gives CDR1 MNHEY, CDR2 SVGAGI. The CDR3 DNA reads TGTGCCAGCAGTTCCGGACAGCTACGGGACTATGGCTACACCTTC. It specifies CASSSGQLRDYGYTF.

The gene calls are TRBV18 and TRBJ1-3; D is undetermined. V was shortened by 4 bases and J by 7 bases, with 20 bases between the two germline ends. The CDR3 covers 16 residues. CDR1 is KGHSH and CDR2 is LQKENI in the germline V gene. In nucleotides, the CDR3 is TGTGCCAGCTCACTCGTCGGCCTGCTCTCTGAGAACACCATATATTTT. Its protein product is CASSLVGLLSENTIYF.

The chain uses TRBV6-5 and TRBJ2-5; 7 bases agree with TRBD2. Germline V gene data show CDR1 as MNHEY and CDR2 as SVGAGI. V was clipped by 0 bases and J by 4 bases; unmatched bases: 5. CDR3 length: 15 residues. The CDR3 sequence is CASSYSKGRGETQYF. The CDR3 DNA sequence: TGTGCCAGCAGTTACTCGAAGGGGAGGGGAGAGACCCAGTACTTC.

This rearrangement joins TRBV11-3 to TRBJ2-4; D is unclear. Trimming cost V 8 bases and J 2 bases, with 10 bases left between them. The CDR3 is made up of 13 amino acids. Looked up from germline, CDR1 is SGHNT and CDR2 is YENEEA. Here the CDR3 reads CASSGASKNIQYF. CDR3 coding DNA: TGTGCCAGCTCGGGCGCGTCCAAAAACATTCAGTACTTC.

CDR3 protein: CPGPGTEGQETQYF. CDR3 sequence (DNA): TGTCCAGGCCCTGGTACTGAGGGCCAAGAGACCCAGTACTTC. V is TRBV6-4 and J is TRBJ2-5; weak D call: TRBD2 (5 bases). CDR1 is MRHNA and CDR2 is SNTAGT in the germline V gene. This CDR3 has 14 amino acids.

The chain combines TRBV29-1 with TRBJ2-3; D possibly corresponds to TRBD2 (5 bases). Germline CDR1 is SQVTM and CDR2 is ANQGSEA. CDR3 length: 14 residues. Trimming took off 7 bases at V and 3 bases at J, with 17 bases between the two ends. CDR3 region: CSAAEGRTTDTQYF. DNA for the CDR3: TGCAGCGCTGCCGAGGGAAGAACGACAGATACGCAGTATTTT.

This chain uses TRBV24-1 with TRBJ1-2; D unresolved. CDR1 is KGHDR, CDR2 SFDVKD, per germline. Between the trimmed V and J ends, which lost 9 bases and 5 bases, there was a span of 12 bases. The CDR3 is made up of 12 amino acids. The CDR3 protein is CATSPGAYGYTF. Here the CDR3 DNA reads TGTGCCACCTCCCCGGGAGCGTATGGCTACACCTTC.